The clone carrying this T cell receptor beta chain was detected only once. This sample stems from a study of OX40 agonist ivuxolimab in advanced cancers. Libraries were prepared by immunoSEQ multiplex PCR; TCRdb keeps only in-frame clonotypes and omits some of them. The data show tens of thousands of clones, approximately 89% seen once. CDR3 size: 14 residues. Germline loops: CDR1 MNHNS, CDR2 SASEGT. Trimming shortened V by 3 bases and J by 8 bases, and 13 bases separated the two germline ends. The chain employs TRBV6-1 and TRBJ1-4, with unresolved D. This sample comprised CD4+ or CD8+ T cells sorted from blood, obtained in a trial of the OX40 agonist ivuxolimab. This receptor was identified in an adult with an advanced solid tumor such as melanoma, head and neck, liver or kidney cancer. This CDR3 reads CASSEDLGGEKLFF. CDR3 in DNA: TGTGCCAGCAGTGAGGACTTGGGAGGGGAAAAACTGTTTTTT.